These T cell receptor beta chains were read from a single sample in a study of blood T cell repertoires in COVID-19. Some clones are missing from TCRdb's copy, which holds only in-frame ones; the method was immunoSEQ multiplex PCR. The sample gives about 390,000 clones, about 83% of which show up once; roughly 9.4% is in the top ten. Source material: PBMCs or T cells enriched from blood (not recorded which). The origin of the receptors is a woman in her forties or fifties who had recovered from COVID-19. The CDR3 runs from the conserved cysteine through the conserved F or W. The order of the fields is J gene, clone size, D gene, V gene, CDR3 DNA, CDR3 protein. The D gene is left open where the match is weak. A clone size is listed for some rows: how often the clone was seen (once, few, many), or a class if it is expanded.

j_gene: TRBJ1-4
abundance: -
d_gene: TRBD1
v_gene: TRBV3-1/TRBV3-2
CDR3nt: TGTGCCAGCAGCCAAGCCAGGGGGCTAGGTGAAAAACTGTTTTTT
CDR3aa: CASSQARGLGEKLFF

j_gene: TRBJ1-3
abundance: -
d_gene: -
v_gene: TRBV5-5
CDR3nt: TGTGCCAGCAGCTTGGACAGTCTCTCTGGAAACACCATATATTTT
CDR3aa: CASSLDSLSGNTIYF

j_gene: TRBJ2-2
abundance: -
d_gene: -
v_gene: TRBV10-3
CDR3nt: TGTGCCATCAGTGATTTCGGGGGACGCACCGGGGAGCTGTTTTTT
CDR3aa: CAISDFGGRTGELFF

j_gene: TRBJ1-2
abundance: -
d_gene: TRBD1
v_gene: TRBV4-1
CDR3nt: TGCGCCAGCAGCGAAAACAGGGGGACTGCATTTGGCTACACCTTC
CDR3aa: CASSENRGTAFGYTF

j_gene: TRBJ2-7
abundance: -
d_gene: TRBD1
v_gene: TRBV5-1
CDR3nt: TGCGCCAGCAGCTTGGCGGGACGAGGGGGCCCCTACGAGCAGTACTTC
CDR3aa: CASSLAGRGGPYEQYF

j_gene: TRBJ1-6
abundance: -
d_gene: TRBD1
v_gene: TRBV10-3
CDR3nt: TGTGCCATCAGTGGGGGACAGGGGGCAAAATATAATTCACCCCTCCACTTT
CDR3aa: CAISGGQGAKYNSPLHF

j_gene: TRBJ1-5
abundance: -
d_gene: -
v_gene: TRBV4-1
CDR3nt: TGCGCCAGCAGCCAGTTTTCAGGTTTGGGTCAGCCCCAGCATTTT
CDR3aa: CASSQFSGLGQPQHF

j_gene: TRBJ1-5
abundance: -
d_gene: TRBD1
v_gene: TRBV5-6
CDR3nt: TGTGCCAGCAGCTACCGGACAGGGTATTATAGCAATCAGCCCCAGCATTTT
CDR3aa: CASSYRTGYYSNQPQHF

j_gene: TRBJ1-5
abundance: -
d_gene: -
v_gene: TRBV15
CDR3nt: TGTGCCACCAGCTTATTTGTGGGGAGTAATCAGCCCCAGCATTTT
CDR3aa: CATSLFVGSNQPQHF

j_gene: TRBJ1-4
abundance: -
d_gene: -
v_gene: TRBV19
CDR3nt: TGTGCCAGTAGACTCCGGGGATACGCTAATGAAAAACTGTTTTTT
CDR3aa: CASRLRGYANEKLFF

j_gene: TRBJ2-3
abundance: -
d_gene: TRBD2
v_gene: TRBV10-3
CDR3nt: TGTGCCATCAGGACTAGCGGGGGGATCACAGATACGCAGTATTTT
CDR3aa: CAIRTSGGITDTQYF

j_gene: TRBJ1-2
abundance: -
d_gene: TRBD1
v_gene: TRBV7-9
CDR3nt: TGTGCCAGCAGCTTCGGACAGGACGATGGCTACACCTTC
CDR3aa: CASSFGQDDGYTF

j_gene: TRBJ1-4
abundance: -
d_gene: TRBD1
v_gene: TRBV7-2
CDR3nt: TGTGCCAGCAGCCAACAGGGGAGTGGCGAAAAACTGTTTTTT
CDR3aa: CASSQQGSGEKLFF

j_gene: TRBJ1-5
abundance: -
d_gene: -
v_gene: TRBV15
CDR3nt: TGTGCCACCAGCAGAGAGGCGGGAGGGAATCAGCCCCAGCATTTT
CDR3aa: CATSREAGGNQPQHF

j_gene: TRBJ1-5
abundance: once
d_gene: -
v_gene: TRBV5-1
CDR3nt: TGCGCCAGCAGCTTGGCCGGGGGGGACGGCAATCAGCCCCAGCATTTT
CDR3aa: CASSLAGGDGNQPQHF

j_gene: TRBJ1-5
abundance: few
d_gene: -
v_gene: TRBV27
CDR3nt: TGTGCCAGCAGGTCGGGGGTCATTAGCAATCAGCCCCAGCATTTT
CDR3aa: CASRSGVISNQPQHF

j_gene: TRBJ2-2
abundance: -
d_gene: TRBD1
v_gene: TRBV4-3
CDR3nt: TGCGCCAGCAGCCAAAACGACAGGGCCACCGGGGAGCTGTTTTTT
CDR3aa: CASSQNDRATGELFF

j_gene: TRBJ2-3
abundance: -
d_gene: -
v_gene: TRBV12-3/TRBV12-4
CDR3nt: TGTGCCAGCAGTCCCCGGTACCCGGATACGCAGTATTTT
CDR3aa: CASSPRYPDTQYF

j_gene: TRBJ2-1
abundance: once
d_gene: TRBD1
v_gene: TRBV12-3/TRBV12-4
CDR3nt: TGTGCCAGCAGTGGGACAGGCAACAATGAGCAGTTCTTC
CDR3aa: CASSGTGNNEQFF

j_gene: TRBJ2-5
abundance: -
d_gene: -
v_gene: TRBV29-1
CDR3nt: TGCAGCGTTGTCTACCGGGACAACCAAGAGACCCAGTACTTC
CDR3aa: CSVVYRDNQETQYF